The 24 T cell receptor beta chains given below trace back to one sample, sequenced in a study of patients and donors after allogeneic stem cell transplantation. TCRdb reprocessed the RT-PCR reads via MiXCR and lists one record per CDR3 protein. The sample shows approximately 200,000 distinct CDR3 sequences, 35% to 45% of them seen only once. Sequenced sample: blood, either unsorted or a sorted T cell fraction (not recorded which). These receptors were taken from a human donor who was either an allogeneic HSCT recipient or a stem cell or donor lymphocyte infusion donor (not recorded which). It is not recorded whose cells these are; they may come from a transplant donor.

This clonotype has only a few counts. The chain is built from TRBV29-1 and TRBJ1-3; D is uncertain. The V and J ends lost 7 bases and 2 bases respectively, with 12 bases between them. The germline V gene has CDR1 SQVTM and CDR2 ANQGSEA. CDR3 length: 13 amino acids. The CDR3 reads CSAWTVAGNTIYF. CDR3 nucleotides: TGCAGCGCCTGGACTGTTGCTGGAAACACCATATATTTT.

This clonotype was seen more than once but under ten times. The genes are TRBV29-1 and TRBJ1-2, with 9 bases lining up with TRBD1. This CDR3 spans 12 amino acids. The J segment lost 6 bases and the V segment lost 6 bases, leaving 5 bases of the junction unmatched. The V gene's germline CDR1 is SQVTM and CDR2 ANQGSEA. CDR3 loop: CSVSDRGHGYTF. CDR3 sequence (DNA): TGCAGCGTGTCGGACAGGGGACATGGCTACACCTTC.

The chain links TRBV10-3 to TRBJ2-7; TRBD1 matches 10 bases. The CDR3 covers 15 residues. Germline V gene sequence: CDR1 ENHRY, CDR2 SYGVKD. V was clipped by 1 base and J by 2 bases; unmatched bases: 2. The CDR3 nucleotides are TGTGCCATCAGTGAGTTTGGGACAGGGGCCTACGAGCAGTACTTC. Its translation is CAISEFGTGAYEQYF.

The gene calls are TRBV4-1 and TRBJ2-2, with D possibly TRBD1 on 5 matching bases. Germline V gene lookup returns CDR1 MGHRA and CDR2 YSYEKL. This CDR3 region has 17 residues. With 0 bases removed from V and 2 bases from J, the gap between germline ends came to 13 bases. As DNA, the CDR3 is TGCGCCAGCAGCCAAGATCGAGGCAGGGCAAACACCGGGGAGCTGTTTTTT. It specifies CASSQDRGRANTGELFF.

This chain uses TRBV29-1 with TRBJ2-3, with TRBD2 identical over 12 bases. J was trimmed by 3 bases and V by 2 bases; bases with no gene match: 6. Germline V CDR1 and CDR2: SQVTM, ANQGSEA. This CDR3 has 16 residues. CDR3 nucleotide sequence: TGCAGCGTTGAAAATACTAGCGGGGGGCCTACAGATACGCAGTATTTT. Its translation: CSVENTSGGPTDTQYF.

V usage is TRBV20-1 and J usage is TRBJ2-7, with 9 positions matching TRBD2. Germline CDR1 is DFQATT and CDR2 is SNEGSKA (reference sequence). V trimming: 5 bases; J trimming: 3 bases; junction bases outside the gene matches: 5. The CDR3 consists of 13 residues. CDR3 loop: CSAPRTSVYEQYF. The CDR3 DNA follows: TGCAGTGCTCCTCGGACTAGCGTCTACGAGCAGTACTTC.

This clonotype was seen more than once but under ten times. CDR3 in amino acids: CSAKTNTEAFF. CDR3 nucleotide sequence: TGCAGTGCCAAGACCAACACTGAAGCTTTCTTT. V gene TRBV20-1 combines with J gene TRBJ1-1; no clear D. There are 11 residues in the CDR3. The germline V gene has CDR1 DFQATT and CDR2 SNEGSKA (reference sequence). V was clipped by 6 bases and J by 2 bases, with 7 bases between them.

The V call is TRBV16, the J call TRBJ2-2; D is undetermined. Germline V gives CDR1 KGHSY, CDR2 FQNENV. The CDR3 covers 13 residues. Trimming cost V 2 bases and J 4 bases, with 5 bases left between them. The CDR3 reads CASSQASTGELFF. The CDR3 region has the DNA TGTGCCAGCAGCCAAGCCTCCACCGGGGAGCTGTTTTTT. The variable domain in full, with the rest retrieved from reference TRBV16 and TRBJ2-2, is GEEVAQTPKHLVRGEGQKAKLYCAPIKGHSYVFWYQQVLKNEFKFLISFQNENVFDETGMPKERFSAKCLPNSPCSLEIQATKLEDSAVYFCASSQASTGELFFGEGSRLTVL.

V usage is TRBV5-1 and J usage is TRBJ2-1; D remains unclear. There are 15 residues in the CDR3. Looked up from germline, CDR1 is SGHRS and CDR2 is YFSETQ. V was shortened by 0 bases and J by 9 bases, with 16 bases between the two germline ends. This CDR3 reads CASSLVGPLSPEQFF. CDR3 coding DNA: TGCGCCAGCAGCTTGGTAGGACCCCTGTCGCCTGAGCAGTTCTTC. The full variable domain, completed using reference TRBV5-1 and TRBJ2-1, is KAGVTQTPRYLIKTRGQQVTLSCSPISGHRSVSWYQQTPGQGLQFLFEYFSETQRNKGNFPGRFSGRQFSNSRSEMNVSTLELGDSALYLCASSLVGPLSPEQFFGPGTRLTVL.

This clonotype has at least ten counts. V is TRBV6-5 and J is TRBJ1-6; D unclear. CDR1 is MNHEY and CDR2 is SVGAGI in the germline V gene. The germline V and J ends were trimmed by 2 bases and 7 bases, with 12 bases remaining between them. This CDR3 contains 15 residues. CDR3 in DNA: TGTGCCAGCAGTTACATACAGTTGGGGAATTCACCCCTCCACTTT. Its protein product is CASSYIQLGNSPLHF.

The V call is TRBV27, the J call TRBJ1-2; D call uncertain. The CDR3 sequence is 13 residues long. V was cut by 3 bases and J by 4 bases, with 9 bases left in between. Germline lookup yields CDR1 MNHEY and CDR2 SMNVEV (reference sequence). CDR3 in amino acids: CASSFRNGYGYTF. The CDR3 DNA reads TGTGCCAGCAGTTTTCGGAACGGCTATGGCTACACCTTC.

V usage is TRBV20-1 and J usage is TRBJ2-7; the match to TRBD1 covers 10 bases. The trim removed 6 bases at V and 2 bases at J, leaving 7 bases unmatched. This CDR3 spans 14 amino acids. Germline values: CDR1 DFQATT, CDR2 SNEGSKA (reference sequence). As DNA, the CDR3 is TGCAGTGCCTGGGGACAGGGGCGTACCTACGAGCAGTACTTC. Amino acids: CSAWGQGRTYEQYF.

Written as DNA, the CDR3 is TGCAGCGTTGCGGGGGGACTCGGCTACGAGCAGTACTTC. Amino acids: CSVAGGLGYEQYF. The chain couples TRBV29-1 to TRBJ2-7; 7 bases line up with TRBD2. CDR3 size: 13 residues. The J segment lost 3 bases and the V segment lost 4 bases, leaving 6 bases of the junction unmatched. CDR1 SQVTM and CDR2 ANQGSEA come from the germline V gene.

This rearrangement joins TRBV30 to TRBJ1-5; unclear D gene. The V gene's germline CDR1 is GTSNPN and CDR2 SVGIG (reference sequence). Trimming stripped 0 bases from V and 4 bases from J, with 13 bases between. The CDR3 consists of 15 residues. The chain's CDR3 is CAWSVLNYRNQPQHF. CDR3 coding DNA: TGTGCCTGGAGTGTACTAAATTACCGAAATCAGCCCCAGCATTTT.

V is TRBV7-2 and J is TRBJ1-2, with D possibly matching TRBD1 (6 bases). The V and J ends lost 4 bases and 2 bases respectively, with 8 bases between them. Germline values: CDR1 SGHTA, CDR2 FQGNSA. The length of the CDR3 is 13 residues. The CDR3: CASSWTENYGYTF. For the CDR3, the DNA is TGTGCCAGCAGCTGGACAGAGAACTATGGCTACACCTTC.

V and J are TRBV28 and TRBJ2-5, with no clear D. V lost 3 bases to trimming and J lost 5 bases, with 13 bases between them. Germline V gives CDR1 MDHEN, CDR2 SYDVKM. CDR3 length equals 14 residues. CDR3 sequence (DNA): TGTGCCAGCAGTTTCCATCTCCCAAGGGAGACCCAGTACTTC. This encodes CASSFHLPRETQYF.

The rearrangement uses TRBV20-1 and TRBJ1-1; TRBD1 matches at 10 bases. V lost 5 bases, J lost 3 bases, and 6 bases stayed unmatched. This CDR3 spans 14 amino acids. CDR1 is DFQATT, CDR2 SNEGSKA, per germline (reference sequence). The CDR3 DNA sequence: TGCAGTGCTCTCTCGGGGACAGGGGACACTGAAGCTTTCTTT. Amino acid sequence: CSALSGTGDTEAFF.

This clonotype came up a few times. The chain recombines TRBV11-1 with TRBJ2-7, with 10 nucleotides matching TRBD2. In germline, CDR1 is SGHAT, CDR2 FQDESV (reference sequence). Germline trimming cut 3 bases from V and 0 bases from J; bases unmatched to any gene: 2. The CDR3 extends over 15 amino acids. CDR3 sequence: CASSLSGGVSYEQYF. The CDR3 DNA sequence: TGTGCCAGCAGCTTGAGCGGGGGGGTCTCCTACGAGCAGTACTTC. Looking up the rest from reference TRBV11-1 and TRBJ2-7 gives the full variable domain: EAEVAQSPRYKITEKSQAVAFWCDPISGHATLYWYRQILGQGPELLVQFQDESVVDDSQLPKDRFSAERLKGVDSTLKIQPAELGDSAMYLCASSLSGGVSYEQYFGPGTRLTVT.

The chain is built from TRBV10-2 and TRBJ2-3; 7 bases match TRBD2. The V gene's germline CDR1 is WSHSY and CDR2 SAAADI. Germline trimming cut 8 bases from V and 2 bases from J; bases unmatched to any gene: 4. The length of the CDR3 is 13 residues. CDR3 protein: CASAAGITDTQYF. In DNA form, the CDR3 reads TGCGCCAGCGCAGCGGGAATCACAGATACGCAGTATTTT.

This clonotype has more than one count but fewer than ten. V usage is TRBV12-3 or TRBV12-4 and J usage is TRBJ2-1; D remains ambiguous. The CDR3 is made up of 13 amino acids. The V and J ends lost 6 bases and 2 bases respectively, with 8 bases between them. For the CDR3, the DNA is TGTGCCAGCAGGGTAAGGCCCTACAATGAGCAGTTCTTC. Amino acid sequence: CASRVRPYNEQFF.

Only a few counts were recorded for this clonotype. The chain recombines TRBV14 with TRBJ2-3; D not resolved. Germline V gene sequence: CDR1 SGHDN, CDR2 FVKESK. Trimming shortened V by 4 bases and J by 3 bases, and 8 bases separated the two germline ends. This CDR3 is 13 amino acids long. The CDR3 DNA reads as TGTGCCAGCAGCCGATATCGGACAGATACGCAGTATTTT. This codes for CASSRYRTDTQYF.

This chain links TRBV7-2 with TRBJ1-2; D gene ambiguous. Germline loops: CDR1 SGHTA, CDR2 FQGNSA. V gave up 2 bases and J gave up 4 bases, with 17 bases separating them. The length of the CDR3 is 16 residues. The CDR3 is CASSLWEGMKGYGYTF. The CDR3 nucleotides read TGTGCCAGCAGCTTATGGGAGGGAATGAAGGGCTATGGCTACACCTTC.

This clonotype was found a few times. The chain combines TRBV20-1 with TRBJ1-2; D is undetermined. From germline, CDR1 is DFQATT and CDR2 SNEGSKA (reference sequence). This CDR3 is 14 amino acids long. With 6 bases removed from V and 2 bases from J, the gap between germline ends came to 16 bases. The DNA of the CDR3 is TGCAGTGCCCCACTGGACGGAGGAAACTATGGCTACACCTTC. Its translation is CSAPLDGGNYGYTF.

This clonotype showed up just a few times. The chain employs TRBV2 and TRBJ2-7; no firm D call. Germline lookup yields CDR1 SNHLY and CDR2 FYNNEI. V was shortened by 4 bases and J by 0 bases, with 7 bases between the two germline ends. There are 13 residues in the CDR3. The CDR3 coding sequence is TGTGCCAGCAGTGCTGAGTACTCCTACGAGCAGTACTTC. Encoded protein: CASSAEYSYEQYF. Full variable domain (remainder filled in from reference TRBV2 and TRBJ2-7): EPEVTQTPSHQVTQMGQEVILRCVPISNHLYFYWYRQILGQKVEFLVSFYNNEISEKSEIFDDQFSVERPDGSNFTLKIRSTKLEDSAMYFCASSAEYSYEQYFGPGTRLTVT.